This is a list of T cell receptor beta chains from one sample in a study of cytomegalovirus exposure and HLA in healthy donors. This table comes from immunoSEQ multiplex PCR, and its TCRdb copy is limited to in-frame clones, with some not included. This specimen shows 130,000 to 150,000 clones; the ten leading clones hold roughly 1.6%. Sequenced material: PBMCs. These receptor sequences come from a woman between 50 and 59 years old in good health and CMV-seronegative. The CDR3 runs from the conserved cysteine through the conserved F or W. Fields, in order: J gene, D gene, V gene, CDR3 length, CDR3 protein, CDR3 DNA. A D gene is named only where the DNA matches it firmly.

>TRBJ2-7|NA|TRBV4-1|15
CASSSQVTGAYEQYF
TGCGCCAGCAGCTCACAGGTGACGGGCGCCTACGAGCAGTACTTC
>TRBJ2-7|TRBD2|TRBV9|16
CASSEGLAGDLYEQYF
TGTGCCAGCAGCGAGGGACTAGCGGGAGATCTCTACGAGCAGTACTTC
>TRBJ1-4|NA|TRBV29-1|13
CSVARQDYEKLFF
TGCAGCGTCGCACGGCAGGACTATGAAAAACTGTTTTTT
>TRBJ2-1|NA|TRBV11-3|15
CASSPVGSSYNEQFF
TGTGCCAGCAGCCCGGTGGGGAGCTCCTACAATGAGCAGTTCTTC
>TRBJ1-2|NA|TRBV30|13
CAWSQDTNYGYTF
TGTGCCTGGAGTCAGGATACTAACTATGGCTACACCTTC
>TRBJ1-5|TRBD1|TRBV28|15
CASSSEDRADQPQHF
TGTGCCAGCAGCTCCGAAGACAGGGCCGATCAGCCCCAGCATTTT
>TRBJ1-1|TRBD1|TRBV5-1|13
CASSRDRNTEAFF
TGCGCCAGCAGTCGGGACAGGAACACTGAAGCTTTCTTT
>TRBJ1-1|NA|TRBV11-3|14
CASSLAGKNTEAFF
TGTGCCAGCAGCTTAGCAGGGAAGAACACTGAAGCTTTCTTT
>TRBJ2-7|NA|TRBV15|15
CATSPLYAGFHEQYF
TGTGCCACCAGCCCTCTCTACGCGGGGTTCCACGAGCAGTACTTC
>TRBJ1-1|NA|TRBV19|13
CASSIDRDTEAFF
TGTGCCAGTAGTATAGACCGGGACACTGAAGCTTTCTTT
>TRBJ2-1|TRBD1|TRBV5-1|14
CASSEGDRYNEQFF
TGCGCCAGCAGCGAAGGGGACAGATACAATGAGCAGTTCTTC
>TRBJ2-3|TRBD1|TRBV19|16
CASSTGTDSLRDTQYF
TGTGCCAGTAGTACTGGGACAGACTCACTTCGGGATACGCAGTATTTT
>TRBJ2-3|TRBD2|TRBV6-6|16
CASSYSSSGSSDTQYF
TGTGCCAGCAGTTACTCGTCTAGCGGGAGCTCAGATACGCAGTATTTT
>TRBJ2-1|TRBD2|TRBV15|15
CATSREGGGSYEQFF
TGTGCCACCAGCAGAGAGGGTGGCGGGAGCTATGAGCAGTTCTTC
>TRBJ2-2|TRBD2|TRBV19|16
CASSISGTSGTGELFF
TGTGCCAGTAGTATATCAGGGACTAGCGGGACCGGGGAGCTGTTTTTT
>TRBJ2-4|NA|TRBV9|19
CASSEGPGIRLAAKNIQYF
TGTGCCAGCAGCGAGGGCCCGGGGATTCGTCTAGCAGCCAAAAACATTCAGTACTTC
>TRBJ1-5|TRBD1|TRBV7-2|14
CASSLRQGDQPQHF
TGTGCCAGCAGCCTCAGACAGGGTGATCAGCCCCAGCATTTT
>TRBJ2-7|NA|TRBV27|14
CASSLIPSSYEQYF
TGTGCCAGCAGCCTAATCCCGAGCTCCTACGAGCAGTACTTC
>TRBJ2-4|NA|TRBV28|16
CASSLVPTGPKNIQYF
TGTGCCAGCAGTTTGGTACCGACAGGTCCCAAAAACATTCAGTACTTC
>TRBJ2-5|NA|TRBV5-1|14
CASRNHRGTQTQYF
TGCGCCAGCAGAAACCATCGGGGGACGCAGACCCAGTACTTC
>TRBJ1-6|TRBD1|TRBV6-1|16
CASSEALGQVNSPLHF
TGTGCCAGCAGTGAAGCGCTGGGACAGGTTAATTCACCCCTCCACTTT
>TRBJ2-5|TRBD2|TRBV10-3|14
CAIKGLAGQETQYF
TGTGCCATCAAGGGACTAGCGGGGCAAGAGACCCAGTACTTC
>TRBJ1-5|NA|TRBV7-9|13
CASSETDNQPQHF
TGTGCCAGCAGCGAGACAGATAATCAGCCCCAGCATTTT
>TRBJ2-1|NA|TRBV5-4|15
CASSHRGFSYNEQFF
TGTGCCAGCAGTCATAGGGGGTTTTCCTACAATGAGCAGTTCTTC
>TRBJ1-5|TRBD1|TRBV7-2|17
CASSLVAGQGIGQPQHF
TGTGCCAGCAGCTTAGTGGCAGGACAGGGAATAGGACAGCCCCAGCATTTT
>TRBJ1-3|TRBD1|TRBV19|19
CASSIGRMIDQSGGFSIYF
TGTGCCAGTAGTATAGGGAGGATGATTGATCAGTCAGGGGGATTCTCCATATATTTT
>TRBJ1-5|NA|TRBV18|15
CASSPPGGQNQPQHF
TGTGCCAGCTCACCTCCGGGAGGGCAAAATCAGCCCCAGCATTTT
>TRBJ2-7|TRBD2|TRBV5-1|15
CASSLTSGVPYEQYF
TGCGCCAGCAGTCTTACTAGCGGAGTCCCCTACGAGCAGTACTTC
>TRBJ2-7|TRBD2|TRBV5-1|13
CASSFSGSYEQYF
TGCGCCAGCAGCTTTAGCGGGAGCTACGAGCAGTACTTC
>TRBJ1-4|NA|TRBV27|15
CASSPELQGDEKLFF
TGTGCCAGCAGTCCCGAATTACAGGGAGATGAAAAACTGTTTTTT
>TRBJ2-7|TRBD2|TRBV5-5|16
CASSLEVRLADYEQYF
TGTGCCAGCAGCTTGGAGGTTCGGCTAGCGGACTACGAGCAGTACTTC
>TRBJ1-5|TRBD1|TRBV28|12
CARSTGDQPQHF
TGTGCCAGGTCGACAGGGGATCAGCCCCAGCATTTT
>TRBJ2-7|TRBD1|TRBV6-6|12
CASSGTAYEQYF
TGTGCCAGCAGTGGGACAGCCTACGAGCAGTACTTC
>TRBJ2-7|NA|TRBV5-6|13
CASSGDGDYEQYF
TGTGCCAGCAGCGGCGACGGGGATTACGAGCAGTACTTC
>TRBJ1-3|NA|TRBV6-5|14
CASSGLFSGNTIYF
TGTGCCAGCAGTGGCCTTTTCTCTGGAAACACCATATATTTT
>TRBJ2-1|NA|TRBV6-5|13
CASSYSASNEQFF
TGTGCCAGCAGTTACAGCGCCTCAAATGAGCAGTTCTTC
>TRBJ2-3|TRBD2|TRBV4-3|15
CASSQDLLAGDTQYF
TGCGCCAGCAGCCAAGATCTCCTAGCGGGTGATACGCAGTATTTT
>TRBJ2-1|TRBD1|TRBV7-3|15
CASSSPADRYNEQFF
TGTGCCAGCAGCTCCCCTGCGGACAGGTACAATGAGCAGTTCTTC